This TCR beta chain was observed in a study of human T cells and chemical hapten exposure. Many counts were recorded for this clonotype. This sample's time point: pre-sensitization, week 0. Treatment meaning: therapeutic diphenylcyclopropenone sensitization with weekly scalp DPC. The V gene end was trimmed by 2 bases and the J gene end by 8 bases; junction bases not matched to a gene: 12. Germline V CDR1 and CDR2: SGHDT, YYEEEE. The CDR3 is 16 residues long. In TCRdb, the RACE reads were re-called with MiXCR into one record per CDR3 protein. The sample consists of 300,000 to 450,000 distinct CDR3 sequences, less than 6.5% of them appearing once.

This chain links TRBV5-6 with TRBJ1-2; 10 nucleotides align to TRBD1. The material sequenced was whole blood, taken in connection with sensitization to the hapten diphenylcyclopropenone (DPC). The origin of this receptor is a woman in her forties or fifties with alopecia areata. Some clones in this sample may be carry-over from other donors' samples. The DNA of the CDR3 is TGTGCCAGCAGCTTACCCCGGGACAGGGGCATATCGGGCTACACCTTC. As protein: CASSLPRDRGISGYTF.